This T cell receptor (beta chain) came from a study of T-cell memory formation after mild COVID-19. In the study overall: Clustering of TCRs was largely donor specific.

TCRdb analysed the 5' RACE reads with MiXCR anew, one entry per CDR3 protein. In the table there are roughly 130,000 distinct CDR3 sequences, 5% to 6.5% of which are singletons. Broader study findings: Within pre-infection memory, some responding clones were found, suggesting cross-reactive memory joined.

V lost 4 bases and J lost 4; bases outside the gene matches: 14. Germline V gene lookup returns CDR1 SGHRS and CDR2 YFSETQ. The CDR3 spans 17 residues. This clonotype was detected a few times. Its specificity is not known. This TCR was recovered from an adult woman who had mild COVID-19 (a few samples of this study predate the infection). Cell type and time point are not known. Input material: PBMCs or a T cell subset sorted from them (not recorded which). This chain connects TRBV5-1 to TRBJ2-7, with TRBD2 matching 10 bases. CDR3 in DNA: TGCGCCAGCAGCCGTCCGGAGGGTCCTAGCGGGGGATACGAGCAGTACTTC. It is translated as CASSRPEGPSGGYEQYF. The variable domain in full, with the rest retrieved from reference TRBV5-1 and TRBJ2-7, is KAGVTQTPRYLIKTRGQQVTLSCSPISGHRSVSWYQQTPGQGLQFLFEYFSETQRNKGNFPGRFSGRQFSNSRSEMNVSTLELGDSALYLCASSRPEGPSGGYEQYFGPGTRLTVT.